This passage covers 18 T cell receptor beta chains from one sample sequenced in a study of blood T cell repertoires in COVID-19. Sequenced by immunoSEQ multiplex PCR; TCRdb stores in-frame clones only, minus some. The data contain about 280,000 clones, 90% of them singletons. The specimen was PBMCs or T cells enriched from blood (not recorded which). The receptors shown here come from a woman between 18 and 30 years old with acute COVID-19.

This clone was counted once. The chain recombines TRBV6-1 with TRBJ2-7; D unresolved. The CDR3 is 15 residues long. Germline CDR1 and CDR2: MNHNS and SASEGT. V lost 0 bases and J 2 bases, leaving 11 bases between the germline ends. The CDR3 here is CASSEAAYSPYEQYF. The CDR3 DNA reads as TGTGCCAGCAGTGAAGCGGCATACAGCCCCTACGAGCAGTACTTC.

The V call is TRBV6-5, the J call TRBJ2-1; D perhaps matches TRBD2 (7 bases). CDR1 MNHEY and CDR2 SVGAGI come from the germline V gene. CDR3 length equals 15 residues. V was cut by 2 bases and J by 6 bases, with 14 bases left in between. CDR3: CASSYDRGAINEQFF. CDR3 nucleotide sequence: TGTGCCAGCAGTTACGATCGGGGGGCGATCAATGAGCAGTTCTTC.

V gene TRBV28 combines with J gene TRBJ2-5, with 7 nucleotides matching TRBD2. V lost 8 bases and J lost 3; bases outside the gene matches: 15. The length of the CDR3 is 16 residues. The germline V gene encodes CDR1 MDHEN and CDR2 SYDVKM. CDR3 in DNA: TGTGCCAGCTTAGGGGCGGGAGTGGCTGTGGAAGAGACCCAGTACTTC. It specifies CASLGAGVAVEETQYF.

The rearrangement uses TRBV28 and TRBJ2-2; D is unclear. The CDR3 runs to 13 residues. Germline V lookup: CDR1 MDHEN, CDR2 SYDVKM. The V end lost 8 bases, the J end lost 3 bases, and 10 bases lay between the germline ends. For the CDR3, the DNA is TGTGCCAGCCTCCTTCTTCACACCGGGGAGCTGTTTTTT. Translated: CASLLLHTGELFF. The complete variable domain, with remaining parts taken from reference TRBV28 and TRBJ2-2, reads DVKVTQSSRYLVKRTGEKVFLECVQDMDHENMFWYRQDPGLGLRLIYFSYDVKMKEKGDIPEGYSVSREKKERFSLILESASTNQTSMYLCASLLLHTGELFFGEGSRLTVL.

CDR3 sequence reads: CASTERRGNEQFF. CDR3 coding DNA: TGTGCCAGTACGGAGCGGCGGGGCAATGAGCAGTTCTTC. V gene TRBV28 combines with J gene TRBJ2-1, with D perhaps TRBD2 (6 bases). CDR3 length: 13 amino acids. Germline V lookup: CDR1 MDHEN, CDR2 SYDVKM. The V end was cut by 9 bases, the J end by 6 bases, with 15 bases between.

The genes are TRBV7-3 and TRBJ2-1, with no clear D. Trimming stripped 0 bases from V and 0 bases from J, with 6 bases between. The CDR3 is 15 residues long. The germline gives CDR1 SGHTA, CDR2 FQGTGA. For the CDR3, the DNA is TGTGCCAGCAGCTTAACACCCAGCTCCTACAATGAGCAGTTCTTC. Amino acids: CASSLTPSSYNEQFF.

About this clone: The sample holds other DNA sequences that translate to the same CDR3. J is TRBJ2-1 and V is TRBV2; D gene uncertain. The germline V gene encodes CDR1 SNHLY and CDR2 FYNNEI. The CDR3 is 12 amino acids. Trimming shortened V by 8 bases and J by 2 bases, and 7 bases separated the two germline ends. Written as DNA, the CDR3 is TGTGCCAGCTCCCTACCCTACAATGAGCAGTTCTTC. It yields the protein CASSLPYNEQFF.

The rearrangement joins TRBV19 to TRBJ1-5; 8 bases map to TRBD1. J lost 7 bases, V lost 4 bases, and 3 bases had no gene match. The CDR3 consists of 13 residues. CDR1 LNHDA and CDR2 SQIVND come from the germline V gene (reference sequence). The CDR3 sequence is CASSTDRVQPQHF. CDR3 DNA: TGTGCCAGTAGTACGGACAGGGTCCAGCCCCAGCATTTT.

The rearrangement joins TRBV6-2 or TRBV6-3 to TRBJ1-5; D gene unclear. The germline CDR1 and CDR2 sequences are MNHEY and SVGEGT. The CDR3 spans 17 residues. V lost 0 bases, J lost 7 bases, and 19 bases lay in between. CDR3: CASSYSPTLGPDQPQHF. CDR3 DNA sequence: TGTGCCAGCAGTTACTCCCCGACATTGGGTCCCGACCAGCCCCAGCATTTT.

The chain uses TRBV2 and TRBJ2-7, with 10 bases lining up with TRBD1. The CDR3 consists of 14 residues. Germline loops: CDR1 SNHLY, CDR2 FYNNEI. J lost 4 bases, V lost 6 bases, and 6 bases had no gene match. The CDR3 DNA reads TGTGCCAGCAGCCCGGGACAGGGGAGGTACGAGCAGTACTTC. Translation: CASSPGQGRYEQYF.

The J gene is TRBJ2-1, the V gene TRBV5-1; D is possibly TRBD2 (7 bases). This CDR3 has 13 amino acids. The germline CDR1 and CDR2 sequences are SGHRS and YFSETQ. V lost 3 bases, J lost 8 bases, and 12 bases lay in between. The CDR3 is CASSWGGADEQFF. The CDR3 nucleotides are TGCGCCAGCAGCTGGGGGGGGGCCGATGAGCAGTTCTTC.

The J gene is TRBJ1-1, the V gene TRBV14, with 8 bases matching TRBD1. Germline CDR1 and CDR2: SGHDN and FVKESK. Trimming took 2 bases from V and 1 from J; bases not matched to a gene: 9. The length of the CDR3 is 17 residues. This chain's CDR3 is CASSQRTGYVGNTEAFF. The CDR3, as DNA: TGTGCCAGCAGCCAAAGGACAGGGTACGTAGGGAACACTGAAGCTTTCTTT.

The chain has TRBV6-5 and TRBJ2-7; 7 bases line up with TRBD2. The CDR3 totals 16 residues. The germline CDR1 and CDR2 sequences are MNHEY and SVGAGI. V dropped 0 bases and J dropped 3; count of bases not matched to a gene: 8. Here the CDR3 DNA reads TGTGCCAGCAGTTACTCCGTTTGGGGCGGGAGCTACGAGCAGTACTTC. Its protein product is CASSYSVWGGSYEQYF.

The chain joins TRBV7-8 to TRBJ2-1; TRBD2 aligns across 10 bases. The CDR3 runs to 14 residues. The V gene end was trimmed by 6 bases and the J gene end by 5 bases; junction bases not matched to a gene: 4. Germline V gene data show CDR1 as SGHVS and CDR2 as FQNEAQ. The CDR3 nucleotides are TGTGCCAGCAGGAGGACTAGCGGTAACAATGAGCAGTTCTTC. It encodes CASRRTSGNNEQFF.

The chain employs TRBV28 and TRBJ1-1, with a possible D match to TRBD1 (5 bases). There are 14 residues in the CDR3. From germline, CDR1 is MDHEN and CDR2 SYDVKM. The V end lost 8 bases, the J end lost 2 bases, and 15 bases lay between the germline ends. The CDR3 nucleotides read TGTGCCAGCCGTGGGGGGGTAGTAAACACTGAAGCTTTCTTT. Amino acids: CASRGGVVNTEAFF.

The CDR3 sequence is CASRRSEAFF. The CDR3 coding sequence is TGTGCCAGCAGACGTAGTGAAGCTTTCTTT. The gene calls are TRBV12-3 or TRBV12-4 and TRBJ1-1, with D uncertain. The CDR3 loop spans 10 amino acids. Trimming took 6 bases from V and 7 from J, leaving 6 bases between them.

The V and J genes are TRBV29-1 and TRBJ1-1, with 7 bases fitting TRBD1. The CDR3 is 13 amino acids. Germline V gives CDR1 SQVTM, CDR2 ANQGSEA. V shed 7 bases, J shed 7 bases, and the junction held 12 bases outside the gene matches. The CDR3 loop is CSARGTEPFEAFF. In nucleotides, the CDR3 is TGCAGCGCCCGGGGGACAGAGCCCTTTGAAGCTTTCTTT.

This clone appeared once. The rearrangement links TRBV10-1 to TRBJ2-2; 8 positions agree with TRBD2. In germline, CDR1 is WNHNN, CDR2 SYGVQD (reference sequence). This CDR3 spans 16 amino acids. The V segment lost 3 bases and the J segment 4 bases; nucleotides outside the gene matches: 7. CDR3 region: CASSDSGRAGTGELFF. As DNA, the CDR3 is TGCGCCAGCAGTGACTCCGGGAGGGCCGGCACCGGGGAGCTGTTTTTT.